The clone carrying this T cell receptor (beta chain) occurred a few times. Antigen specificity is unknown. The junction departs from germline at one end; a sequencing error may be responsible. The source of the sample is a study of vaccination effects on CD4 cells after COVID-19. Background on the study: As their vaccination, participants received two doses of either BNT162b2 or mRNA-1273.

The assay was immunoSEQ multiplex PCR, and TCRdb's table has in-frame clones only and misses some. Among some 69,000 clones listed, roughly 79% were seen once. Germline V gene lookup returns CDR1 MNHEY and CDR2 SVGAGI. The CDR3 spans 16 residues. CD4+ T cells specific for antigen were expanded with viral peptide pools by the ViraFEST assay before sequencing. Culturing for more than eight days preceded CD4+ T cell isolation. No vaccinee had earlier SARS-CoV-2 infection, and nucleocapsid antibodies were negative. They grew some 1.9 million PBMC in each well, adding 10 IU/ml IL-2 and 10 ug/ml peptides. Study-level points and caveats: Whether induced by infection or by vaccine, clones showed marked clonal contraction late after vaccination.

This material consisted of CD4+ T cells from PBMCs cultured with HCoV-NL63 spike peptides, taken before COVID-19 vaccination. The TCR was taken from a human donor who received a COVID-19 vaccine. The V and J genes are TRBV6-5 and TRBJ1-2; D not certain. CDR3 sequence: CASRYLVGGSNYGYTF. In DNA form, the CDR3 reads TGTGCCAGCAGATACTTAGTCGGCGGTTCTAACTATGGCTACACCTTC.